The present T cell receptor beta chain was sequenced within a study of regulatory T cells in long-lasting Graves disease. In the study overall: Newly diagnosed Graves' patients had taken antithyroid drugs under 3 months.

Time point of the sample: newly diagnosed GD, antithyroid drugs for less than 3 months. The TCR library was made from RNA that had been extracted from PBMCs in TRIzol. V lost 2 bases to trimming and J lost 5 bases, with 16 bases between them. Germline V gene sequence: CDR1 MGHDK, CDR2 SYGVNS. The CDR3 has 15 residues. According to the study, TCR beta libraries were built with iRepertoire HTBI primers and CDR3-region Arm-PCR. TCRdb re-called the multiplex PCR reads with MiXCR, one entry per CDR3 protein. The repertoire has some 600,000 distinct CDR3 sequences, about 16% of them found once; the top ten carry around 12%. This clonotype was counted a few times. These data are also associated with another study on T cells in Graves' hyperthyroidism and ophthalmopathy.

The sequencing here drew on peripheral blood mononuclear cells (PBMCs), taken at new diagnosis, from a patient treated with antithyroid drugs. The origin of this receptor is a man between 18 and 35 years old with Graves disease. The chain employs TRBV25-1 and TRBJ2-7; D tentatively fits TRBD1 or TRBD2 (7 bases each). CDR3 bases: TGTGCCAGCAGTGAAGACAGGGAGGGCCGGGACGAGCAGTACTTC. The encoded protein is CASSEDREGRDEQYF.